The 16 T cell receptor beta chains below were found in one sample sequenced in a study of radiation and T cells in renal cell carcinoma. The protocol was immunoSEQ multiplex PCR, while the TCRdb copy is restricted to in-frame clones and leaves out a portion. The table includes approximately 140,000 clones, approximately 90% detected once. Time point defined: baseline pretreatment blood. The treatment here: 15 Gy SBRT to primary tumor, nephrectomy 4 weeks later. Sequencing used blood, obtained from a patient whose treatment included radiotherapy and nephrectomy. Receptor source: a woman in her 70s with renal cell carcinoma.

This chain uses TRBV7-3 with TRBJ2-3; D might be TRBD1 or TRBD2, each matching 6 bases. V was clipped by 3 bases and J by 7 bases, with 11 bases between them. This CDR3 region has 13 residues. Germline CDR1 is SGHTA and CDR2 is FQGTGA. The CDR3 loop is CASSLRGDYTQYF. Here the CDR3 DNA reads TGTGCCAGCAGCTTGAGGGGGGACTATACGCAGTATTTT.

The chain has TRBV4-3 and TRBJ2-2; no clear D gene. V was trimmed by 0 bases and J by 5 bases, leaving 7 bases between them. The germline gives CDR1 LGHNA, CDR2 YSLEER. The CDR3 has 14 residues. CDR3: CASSQDLNTGELFF. DNA for the CDR3: TGCGCCAGCAGCCAAGACCTCAATACCGGGGAGCTGTTTTTT.

The chain is built from TRBV18 and TRBJ1-1; 9 bases agree with TRBD1. This CDR3 spans 15 amino acids. Trimming took 3 bases from V and 2 from J; bases not matched to a gene: 4. The germline CDR1 and CDR2 sequences are KGHSH and LQKENI. The CDR3 is CASSPTDRGNTEAFF. The CDR3 region has the DNA TGTGCCAGCTCACCGACGGACAGGGGCAACACTGAAGCTTTCTTT.

This sequence joins TRBV29-1 and TRBJ1-3; tentatively, D is TRBD1 (6 bases). Germline values: CDR1 SQVTM, CDR2 ANQGSEA. With 6 bases removed from V and 2 bases from J, the gap between germline ends came to 14 bases. The CDR3 has 14 residues. CDR3 nucleotide sequence: TGCAGCGTCGATGACAGGAGCGCTGGAAACACCATATATTTT. Its translation is CSVDDRSAGNTIYF.

The rearrangement uses TRBV5-1 and TRBJ2-3, with D unclear. V was shortened by 0 bases and J by 0 bases, with 8 bases between the two germline ends. From germline, CDR1 is SGHRS and CDR2 YFSETQ. The CDR3 covers 15 residues. In DNA, the CDR3 is TGCGCCAGCAGCTTGGAATTACAGAGCACAGATACGCAGTATTTT. This translates into CASSLELQSTDTQYF.

On this clone itself: Mismatch with germline at one junction end may stem from a read error. The rearrangement joins TRBV7-9 to TRBJ2-5, with D tentatively TRBD1 (6 bases). This CDR3 is 12 amino acids long. Germline V CDR1 and CDR2: SEHNR, FQNEAQ (reference sequence). CDR3 loop: CASSSRGKTRYF. In DNA, the CDR3 is TGTGCCAGCAGCTCCAGGGGCAAGACCCGGTACTTC.

This chain connects TRBV29-1 to TRBJ1-4; D remains ambiguous. Germline CDR1 reads SQVTM; CDR2 reads ANQGSEA. Trimming stripped 4 bases from V and 4 bases from J, with 10 bases between. The CDR3 is 13 residues long. CDR3 DNA sequence: TGCAGCGTTGTTTGGTGGGATAATGAAAAACTGTTTTTT. Translated, it gives CSVVWWDNEKLFF.

This rearrangement joins TRBV30 to TRBJ2-1; the match to TRBD2 covers 11 bases. J was trimmed by 7 bases and V by 3 bases; bases with no gene match: 17. This CDR3 is built from 18 residues. The germline CDR1 and CDR2 sequences are GTSNPN and SVGIG (reference sequence). Written as DNA, the CDR3 is TGTGCCTGGAGGATCTCCCAAGGAGTAGCGGGGGGGCGTAATGAGCAGTTCTTC. This codes for CAWRISQGVAGGRNEQFF.

The chain couples TRBV7-3 to TRBJ1-2; 7 bases align to TRBD1. V lost 2 bases and J lost 1; bases outside the gene matches: 1. CDR3 length: 14 residues. Germline V gene data show CDR1 as SGHTA and CDR2 as FQGTGA. CDR3 loop: CASSLAGGNYGYTF. In DNA, the CDR3 is TGTGCCAGCAGCTTAGCAGGGGGTAACTATGGCTACACCTTC.

The chain joins TRBV20-1 to TRBJ2-1; D remains ambiguous. Between the trimmed V and J ends, which lost 6 bases and 7 bases, there was a span of 10 bases. The CDR3 sequence is 11 residues long. Germline V gene lookup returns CDR1 DFQATT and CDR2 SNEGSKA (reference sequence). CDR3 sequence reads: CSAAPVNEQFF. The CDR3 bases are TGCAGTGCGGCCCCGGTGAATGAGCAGTTCTTC.

The V and J genes are TRBV30 and TRBJ2-3; D unclear. Germline values: CDR1 GTSNPN, CDR2 SVGIG (reference sequence). This CDR3 contains 16 residues. V lost 1 base to trimming and J lost 1 base, with 15 bases between them. CDR3 region: CAWSATANAGTDTQYF. The CDR3 region has the DNA TGTGCCTGGAGTGCGACGGCGAACGCCGGCACAGATACGCAGTATTTT.

The gene calls are TRBV5-1 and TRBJ1-2, with 11 bases aligning to TRBD1. The CDR3 extends over 17 amino acids. The J segment lost 2 bases and the V segment lost 6 bases, leaving 12 bases of the junction unmatched. Germline V gene sequence: CDR1 SGHRS, CDR2 YFSETQ. The CDR3 here is CASTTTGTGGLNYGYTF. The CDR3 nucleotides are TGCGCCAGCACCACGACCGGGACAGGGGGACTCAACTATGGCTACACCTTC. The full variable domain, its missing parts supplied by reference TRBV5-1 and TRBJ1-2, is KAGVTQTPRYLIKTRGQQVTLSCSPISGHRSVSWYQQTPGQGLQFLFEYFSETQRNKGNFPGRFSGRQFSNSRSEMNVSTLELGDSALYLCASTTTGTGGLNYGYTFGSGTRLTVV.

V is TRBV7-2 and J is TRBJ1-2; D gene uncertain. The V end lost 3 bases, the J end lost 0 bases, and 5 bases lay between the germline ends. This CDR3 contains 13 residues. Germline V lookup: CDR1 SGHTA, CDR2 FQGNSA. Written as DNA, the CDR3 is TGTGCCAGCAGCTTTAGGGCTAACTATGGCTACACCTTC. Translating it yields CASSFRANYGYTF.

This clone was found once. This chain uses TRBV27 with TRBJ2-2, with 9 positions matching TRBD1. The V segment lost 6 bases and the J segment 6 bases; nucleotides outside the gene matches: 2. Looked up from germline, CDR1 is MNHEY and CDR2 is SMNVEV (reference sequence). This CDR3 spans 13 amino acids. The CDR3 DNA is TGTGCCAGCAGCCGGGACAGGGCCGGGGAGCTGTTTTTT. It translates to CASSRDRAGELFF.

The chain uses TRBV5-5 and TRBJ2-2; possibly TRBD1 for D (6 bases). The CDR3 has 16 amino acids. The germline V gene has CDR1 SGHKS and CDR2 YYEKEE (reference sequence). V was cut by 4 bases and J by 0 bases, with 13 bases left in between. In DNA form, the CDR3 reads TGTGCCAGCAGCGGATCCGGGACATCGAACACCGGGGAGCTGTTTTTT. The encoded protein is CASSGSGTSNTGELFF.

V gene TRBV9 combines with J gene TRBJ2-7, with 12 bases aligning to TRBD2. This CDR3 is built from 19 residues. V was pared by 0 bases and J by 2 bases, with 12 bases of the junction left unmatched. Germline lookup yields CDR1 SGDLS and CDR2 YYNGEE. The chain's CDR3 is CASSVAPASGGALTYEQYF. The CDR3 nucleotides are TGTGCCAGCAGCGTAGCTCCCGCTAGCGGGGGGGCGTTAACCTACGAGCAGTACTTC.